This T cell receptor beta chain was captured in a study of blood T cell repertoires in COVID-19. About the study: Acute-phase and convalescent COVID-19 samples originated in the United States, Italy and Spain. PBMCs, B-cell-depleted T cells, or T cells provided the cDNA or gDNA that made up the material.

Original analysis: Reference gene primer amplification gave estimated nucleated cell counts. Here immunoSEQ multiplex PCR was the method, and the copy in TCRdb shows in-frame clones only, minus some. V, J and clone size are taken as reported in that table, and D and trimming were inferred from the DNA itself. The sample records some 370,000 clones, roughly nine tenths being singletons. V lost 0 bases and J lost 4; bases outside the gene matches: 15. The CDR3 sequence is 20 residues long. Germline CDR1 LGHNA, CDR2 YSLEER. This receptor was identified in a man aged 35-49 years with acute or convalescent COVID-19. Input material: peripheral blood. This chain uses TRBV4-3 with TRBJ2-2, with 9 bases lining up with TRBD1. DNA for the CDR3: TGCGCCAGCAGCCAAGATCTCATTGGTGGGCCGGGACAGGGCACCGGGGAGCTGTTTTTT. Translated, it gives CASSQDLIGGPGQGTGELFF.